This T cell receptor (beta chain) was sequenced for a study of cytomegalovirus exposure and HLA in healthy donors. Broader study findings: Differences between HLA loci emerged in a later analysis of TCR association rates, with DRB1 most and HLA-C fewest. Associated with cytomegalovirus, according to the listing, were 150 to 200 TCR beta chains.

Whereas donors were nominally healthy upon sampling, unrecorded immune exposures were probable. It was with 60 Vbeta and 13 Jbeta primers that the PCR ran. Sequencing used immunoSEQ multiplex PCR; TCRdb keeps in-frame clones, though not all of them. The sample shows around 150,000 clones, approximately 81% of them seen only once. With 6 bases removed from V and 8 bases from J, the gap between germline ends came to 17 bases. The CDR3 loop spans 13 amino acids. The germline V gene encodes CDR1 SGHNT and CDR2 YYREEE (reference sequence). As regards this clone: Its antigen remains unidentified.

The sequence came from a man between 18 and 29 years old in good health and CMV-seronegative. The sequenced sample was PBMCs. This rearrangement joins TRBV5-4 to TRBJ1-2; possible D gene TRBD1, 5 bases. In DNA form, the CDR3 reads TGTGCCAGCATCGGGACGGCGGCGGGAGGCTACACCTTC. This codes for CASIGTAAGGYTF.